What follows is one TCR beta chain and its context. Germline CDR1 reads SGHTS; CDR2 reads YDEGEE. CDR3 size: 14 residues. The ends lost 0 bases at V and 4 bases at J; junction bases unmatched: 1. Recovered participants had two consecutive negative NP/OP PCR tests, healthcare professional clearance, or symptom resolution. Some clones are missing from TCRdb's copy, which holds only in-frame ones; the method was immunoSEQ multiplex PCR. Found here are roughly 330,000 clones, around 87% of them singletons; the top ten hold roughly 5%. This entry belongs to a study of blood T cell repertoires in COVID-19. Study in general: PBMCs, B-cell-depleted T cells, or T cells were the source of the cDNA or gDNA that made up the material.

This TCR was sampled from a woman between 25 and 40 years old who had recovered from COVID-19. The sample comprised PBMCs or T cells enriched from blood (not recorded which). V gene TRBV5-8 combines with J gene TRBJ2-7, with TRBD1 matching 10 bases. The CDR3 nucleotides are TGTGCCAGCAGCTTGGGGGACAGGGGTTACGAGCAGTACTTC. Translated, it gives CASSLGDRGYEQYF.